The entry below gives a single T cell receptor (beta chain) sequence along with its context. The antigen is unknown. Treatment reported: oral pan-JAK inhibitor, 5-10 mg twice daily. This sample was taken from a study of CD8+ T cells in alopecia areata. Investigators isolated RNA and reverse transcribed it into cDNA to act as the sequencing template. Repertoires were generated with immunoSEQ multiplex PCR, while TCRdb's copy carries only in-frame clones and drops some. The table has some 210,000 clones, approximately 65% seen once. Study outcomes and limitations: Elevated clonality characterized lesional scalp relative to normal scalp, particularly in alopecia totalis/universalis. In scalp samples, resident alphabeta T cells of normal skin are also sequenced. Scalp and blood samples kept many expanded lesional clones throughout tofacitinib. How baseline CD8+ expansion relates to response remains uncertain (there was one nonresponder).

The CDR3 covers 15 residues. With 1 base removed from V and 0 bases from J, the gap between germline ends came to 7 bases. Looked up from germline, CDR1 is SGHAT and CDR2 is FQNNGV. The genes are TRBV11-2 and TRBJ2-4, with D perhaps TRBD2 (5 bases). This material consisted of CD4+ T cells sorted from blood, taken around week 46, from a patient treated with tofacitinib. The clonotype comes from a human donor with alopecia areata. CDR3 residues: CASSLGTLAKNIQYF. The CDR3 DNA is TGTGCCAGCAGCTTAGGGACTCTAGCCAAAAACATTCAGTACTTC. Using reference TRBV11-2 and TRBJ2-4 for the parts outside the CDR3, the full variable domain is EAGVAQSPRYKIIEKRQSVAFWCNPISGHATLYWYQQILGQGPKLLIQFQNNGVVDDSQLPKDRFSAERLKGVDSTLKIQPAKLEDSAVYLCASSLGTLAKNIQYFGAGTRLSVL.